These T cell receptor beta chains were read from a single sample in a study of long-term antiretroviral therapy in people with HIV. TCRdb keeps only in-frame clones here, not all; method: immunoSEQ multiplex PCR. The profile shows approximately 32,000 clones, under 90% of them singletons. Specimen: unsorted PBMCs, collected 0.4 years before starting antiretroviral therapy. The origin of the receptors is a man between 18 and 35 years old with HIV. Both conserved end residues are part of each CDR3. D genes are given only for firm matches. Where a row states a size, it is once, few, many or the class of an expanded clone; other rows omit it.

TGCGCCAGCAGCTTGGAAGGGCCTGGAAACACCATATATTTT	CASSLEGPGNTIYF	TRBV5-1	TRBJ1-3	-	once
TGTGCCTGGAGTCTAGGCCTTAGCAATCAGCCCCAGCATTTT	CAWSLGLSNQPQHF	TRBV30	TRBJ1-5	-	-
TGCGCCAGCAGCAACCGGGGCTTTGACACAGATACGCAGTATTTT	CASSNRGFDTDTQYF	TRBV5-1	TRBJ2-3	-	once
TGTGCCAGCAGCGTAGTCCCCCTGGCTGAAGCTTTCTTT	CASSVVPLAEAFF	TRBV9	TRBJ1-1	-	-
TGTGCCAGCAACAGACAGGGCTACGGCTACACCTTC	CASNRQGYGYTF	TRBV6-1	TRBJ1-2	TRBD1	-
TGTGCCACCCAACCAGCGGGAGAGGCGAACGAGCAGTACTTC	CATQPAGEANEQYF	TRBV19	TRBJ2-7	TRBD2	-
TGTGCCAGCAGGCCGAACCAGACAGTTTTCTTTCCCTACGAGCAGTACTTC	CASRPNQTVFFPYEQYF	TRBV7-9	TRBJ2-7	-	-
TGTGCCAGCAGTTTAGAAACAGGGGGCAAGCAGTACTTC	CASSLETGGKQYF	TRBV27	TRBJ2-7	TRBD1	-
TGTGCCATCAGTTCCGGGACAGGGGCTGGAAACACCATATATTTT	CAISSGTGAGNTIYF	TRBV10-3	TRBJ1-3	TRBD1	-
TGCAGCGTCACCGACAGGACCCCTGAAGCTTTCTTT	CSVTDRTPEAFF	TRBV29-1	TRBJ1-1	-	-
TGTGCCAGCAGCTTAGTGGCCCCCGGGGAGCTGTTTTTT	CASSLVAPGELFF	TRBV11-2	TRBJ2-2	-	few
TGTGCCAGCAGTCAACTAGCGGGAGGGGCCTACAATGAGCAGTTCTTC	CASSQLAGGAYNEQFF	TRBV27	TRBJ2-1	TRBD2	-
TGTGCCAGCAGTGAACGTCCACGGGAGAGGGCTTTCTTT	CASSERPRERAFF	TRBV6-4	TRBJ1-1	-	-
TGTGCCAGTAGATCGCTCCCGTGGTCTAGCGGCGGCTCCTACAATGAGCAGTTCTTC	CASRSLPWSSGGSYNEQFF	TRBV19	TRBJ2-1	TRBD2	-
TGTGCCAGCAGCCTCAGGGTGACCTACGAGCAGTACTTC	CASSLRVTYEQYF	TRBV27	TRBJ2-7	-	-
TGTGCCAGCAGTTCCCCGGAGGGGAGTAAGTCCTACAATGAGCAGTTCTTC	CASSSPEGSKSYNEQFF	TRBV28	TRBJ2-1	-	few
TGCGCCAGCAGCTTGACAGGGTTCAATGAGCAGTTCTTC	CASSLTGFNEQFF	TRBV5-1	TRBJ2-1	-	-
TGCGCCAGCGGGCCCGGGGCAGCCAGTATTCAAGAGACCCAGTACTTC	CASGPGAASIQETQYF	TRBV5-1	TRBJ2-5	-	-
TGTGCCAGCAACAATTTGGGTTTCAGAGGGAGCTCCTACGAGCAGTACTTC	CASNNLGFRGSSYEQYF	TRBV7-9	TRBJ2-7	-	-
TGTGCCAGCAGCTTGGGCAGGGGGCAAGAAGCTTTCTTT	CASSLGRGQEAFF	TRBV5-5	TRBJ1-1	TRBD1	few